This TCR beta chain was sequenced for a study of CD8+ T cells in alopecia areata. Germline values: CDR1 SGHAT, CDR2 FQNNGV. There are 14 residues in the CDR3. The V end lost 1 base, the J end lost 5 bases, and 11 bases lay between the germline ends. PBMCs, the starting material, were the source of sorted CD4+ and CD8+ T cells. Sequencing used cDNA as its template, made by extracting RNA and reverse transcribing it. Produced via immunoSEQ multiplex PCR; TCRdb's table is partial and in-frame only. Of 150,000 or so clones detected, around 47% appear once; the ten largest clones hold approximately 7%. This chain connects TRBV11-2 to TRBJ2-5; no clear D gene. This clonotype originated in a human donor with alopecia areata. Material for sequencing was CD4+ T cells sorted from blood. The CDR3 region is CASSLVRRGETQYF. In DNA form, the CDR3 reads TGTGCCAGCAGCTTAGTGCGGCGTGGGGAGACCCAGTACTTC.